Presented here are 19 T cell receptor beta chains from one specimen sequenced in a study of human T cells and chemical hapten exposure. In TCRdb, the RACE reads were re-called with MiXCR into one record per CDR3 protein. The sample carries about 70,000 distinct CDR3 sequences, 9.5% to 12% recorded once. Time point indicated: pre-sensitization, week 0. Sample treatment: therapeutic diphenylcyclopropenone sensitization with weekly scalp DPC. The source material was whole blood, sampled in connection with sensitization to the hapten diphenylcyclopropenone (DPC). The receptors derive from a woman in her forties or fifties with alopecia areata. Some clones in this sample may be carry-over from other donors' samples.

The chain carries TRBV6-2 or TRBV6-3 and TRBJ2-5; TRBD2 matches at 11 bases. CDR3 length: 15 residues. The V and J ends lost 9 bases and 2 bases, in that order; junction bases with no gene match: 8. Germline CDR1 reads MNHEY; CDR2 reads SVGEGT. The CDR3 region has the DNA TGTGCCAGTAGACTAGCGGGGTCGGGACAAGAGACCCAGTACTTC. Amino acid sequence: CASRLAGSGQETQYF.

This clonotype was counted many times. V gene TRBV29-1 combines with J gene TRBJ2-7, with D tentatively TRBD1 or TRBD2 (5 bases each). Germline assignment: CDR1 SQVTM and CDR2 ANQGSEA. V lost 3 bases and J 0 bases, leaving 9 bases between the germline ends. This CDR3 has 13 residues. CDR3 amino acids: CSVEKGPSYEQYF. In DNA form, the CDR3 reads TGCAGCGTTGAGAAGGGACCCTCCTACGAGCAGTACTTC.

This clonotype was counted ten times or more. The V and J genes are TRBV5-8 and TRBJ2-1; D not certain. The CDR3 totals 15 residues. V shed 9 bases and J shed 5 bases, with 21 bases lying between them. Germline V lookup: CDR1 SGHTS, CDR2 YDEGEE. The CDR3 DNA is TGTGCCATCTCCGTGGGCAGCCTCCCTCACAATGAGCAGTTCTTC. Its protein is CAISVGSLPHNEQFF.

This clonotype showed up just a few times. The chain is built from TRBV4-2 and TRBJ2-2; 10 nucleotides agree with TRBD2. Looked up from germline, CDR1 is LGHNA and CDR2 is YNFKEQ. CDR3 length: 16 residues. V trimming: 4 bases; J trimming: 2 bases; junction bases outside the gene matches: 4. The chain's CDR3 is CASSRGLAANTGELFF. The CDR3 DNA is TGTGCCAGCAGCCGCGGACTAGCGGCAAACACCGGGGAGCTGTTTTTT.

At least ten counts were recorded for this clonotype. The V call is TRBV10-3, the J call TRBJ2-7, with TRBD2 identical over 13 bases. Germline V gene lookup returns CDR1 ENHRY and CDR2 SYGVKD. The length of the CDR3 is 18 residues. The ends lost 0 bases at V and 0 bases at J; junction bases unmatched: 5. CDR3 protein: CAISESGLAGVSSYEQYF. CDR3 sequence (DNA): TGTGCCATCAGTGAGTCCGGACTAGCGGGAGTATCCTCCTACGAGCAGTACTTC.

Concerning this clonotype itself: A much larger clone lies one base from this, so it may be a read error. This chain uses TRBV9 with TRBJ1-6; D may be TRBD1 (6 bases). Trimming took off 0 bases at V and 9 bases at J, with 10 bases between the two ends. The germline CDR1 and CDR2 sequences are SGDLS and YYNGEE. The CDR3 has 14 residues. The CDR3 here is CASSVETGISPLHF. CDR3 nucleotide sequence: TGTGCCAGCAGCGTAGAAACAGGGATTTCACCCCTCCACTTT.

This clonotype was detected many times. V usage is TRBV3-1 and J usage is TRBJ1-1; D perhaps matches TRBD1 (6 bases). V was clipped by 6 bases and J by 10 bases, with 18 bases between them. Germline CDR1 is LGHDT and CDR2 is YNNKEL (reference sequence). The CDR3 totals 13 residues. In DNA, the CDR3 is TGTGCCAGCAGTCGTATGACAGGAGACGGAGCTTTCTTT. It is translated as CASSRMTGDGAFF.

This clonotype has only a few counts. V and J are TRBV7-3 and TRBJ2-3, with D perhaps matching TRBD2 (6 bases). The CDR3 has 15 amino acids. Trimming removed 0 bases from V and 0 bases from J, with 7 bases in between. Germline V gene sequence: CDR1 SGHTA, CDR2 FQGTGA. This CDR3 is CASSLTGTSTDTQYF. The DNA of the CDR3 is TGTGCCAGCAGCTTAACCGGGACTAGCACAGATACGCAGTATTTT. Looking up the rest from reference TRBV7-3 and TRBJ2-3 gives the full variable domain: GAGVSQTPSNKVTEKGKYVELRCDPISGHTALYWYRQSLGQGPEFLIYFQGTGAADDSGLPNDRFFAVRPEGSVSTLKIQRTERGDSAVYLCASSLTGTSTDTQYFGPGTRLTVL.

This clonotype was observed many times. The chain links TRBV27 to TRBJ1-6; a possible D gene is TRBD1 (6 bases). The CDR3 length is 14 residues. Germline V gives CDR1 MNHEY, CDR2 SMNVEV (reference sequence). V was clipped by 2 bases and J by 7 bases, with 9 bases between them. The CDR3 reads CASSLGQGNSPLHF. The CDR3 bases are TGTGCCAGCAGTTTAGGGCAGGGGAATTCACCCCTCCACTTT.

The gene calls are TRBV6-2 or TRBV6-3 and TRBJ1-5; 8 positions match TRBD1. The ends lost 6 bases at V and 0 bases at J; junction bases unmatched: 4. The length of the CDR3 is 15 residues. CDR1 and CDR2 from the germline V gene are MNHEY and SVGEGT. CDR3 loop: CASSRTGRSNQPQHF. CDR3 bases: TGTGCCAGCAGCAGGACAGGGCGTAGCAATCAGCCCCAGCATTTT.

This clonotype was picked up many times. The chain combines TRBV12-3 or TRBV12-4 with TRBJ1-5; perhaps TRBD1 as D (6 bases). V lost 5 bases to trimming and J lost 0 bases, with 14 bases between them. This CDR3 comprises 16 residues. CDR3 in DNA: TGTGCCAGCAGTACAGGGACACTGTATAGCAATCAGCCCCAGCATTTT. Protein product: CASSTGTLYSNQPQHF.

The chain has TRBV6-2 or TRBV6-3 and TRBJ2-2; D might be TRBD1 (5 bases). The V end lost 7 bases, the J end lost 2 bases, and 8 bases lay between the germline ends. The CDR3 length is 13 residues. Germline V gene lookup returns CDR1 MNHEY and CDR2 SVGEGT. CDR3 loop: CASIDSNTGELFF. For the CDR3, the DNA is TGTGCCAGCATCGACAGTAACACCGGGGAGCTGTTTTTT.

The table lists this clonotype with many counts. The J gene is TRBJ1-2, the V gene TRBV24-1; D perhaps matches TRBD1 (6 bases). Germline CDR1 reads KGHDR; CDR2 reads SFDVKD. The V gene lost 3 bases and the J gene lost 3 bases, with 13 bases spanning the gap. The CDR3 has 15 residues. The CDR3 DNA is TGTGCCACCAGTGATCCAAAACAGGGAGACTATGGCTACACCTTC. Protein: CATSDPKQGDYGYTF.

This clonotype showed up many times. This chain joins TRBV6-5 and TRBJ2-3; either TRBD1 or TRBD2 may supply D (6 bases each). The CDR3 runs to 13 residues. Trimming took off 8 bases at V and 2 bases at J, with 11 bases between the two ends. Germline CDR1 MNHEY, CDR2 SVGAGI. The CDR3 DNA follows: TGTGCCAGCTCAAGGGGGGTCACAGATACGCAGTATTTT. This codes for CASSRGVTDTQYF.

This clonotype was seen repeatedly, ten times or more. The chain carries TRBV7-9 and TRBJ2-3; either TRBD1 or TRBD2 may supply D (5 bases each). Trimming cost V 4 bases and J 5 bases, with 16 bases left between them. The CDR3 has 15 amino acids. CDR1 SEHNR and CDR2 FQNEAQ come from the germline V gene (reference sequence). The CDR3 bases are TGTGCCAGCAGCTCCCAAGAGGGGAGAGGAGATACGCAGTATTTT. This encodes CASSSQEGRGDTQYF. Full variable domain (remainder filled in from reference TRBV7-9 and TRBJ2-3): DTGVSQNPRHKITKRGQNVTFRCDPISEHNRLYWYRQTLGQGPEFLTYFQNEAQLEKSRLLSDRFSAERPKGSFSTLEIQRTEQGDSAMYLCASSSQEGRGDTQYFGPGTRLTVL.

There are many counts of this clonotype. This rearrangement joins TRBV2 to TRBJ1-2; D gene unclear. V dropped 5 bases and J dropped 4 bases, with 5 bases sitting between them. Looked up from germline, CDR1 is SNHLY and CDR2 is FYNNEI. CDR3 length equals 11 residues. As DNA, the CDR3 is TGTGCCAGCAGTTCCACCTATGGCTACACCTTC. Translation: CASSSTYGYTF.

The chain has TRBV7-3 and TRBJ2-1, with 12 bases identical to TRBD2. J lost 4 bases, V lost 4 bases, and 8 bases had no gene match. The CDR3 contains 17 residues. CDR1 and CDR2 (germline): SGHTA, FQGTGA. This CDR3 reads CASSSRPTSGGYNEQFF. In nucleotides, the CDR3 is TGTGCCAGCAGCTCCCGCCCCACTAGCGGGGGGTACAATGAGCAGTTCTTC.

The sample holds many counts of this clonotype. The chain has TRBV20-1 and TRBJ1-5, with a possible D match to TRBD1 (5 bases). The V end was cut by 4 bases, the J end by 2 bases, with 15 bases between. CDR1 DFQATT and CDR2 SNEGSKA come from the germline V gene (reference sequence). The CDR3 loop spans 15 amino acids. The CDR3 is CSATRESTGNQPQHF. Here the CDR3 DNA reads TGCAGTGCTACCAGGGAATCCACAGGCAATCAGCCCCAGCATTTT.

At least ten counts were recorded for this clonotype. CDR3 in DNA: TGTGCCTGGAATCGACAGGGGAGGTGGGAGCAGTACTTC. Translating gives CAWNRQGRWEQYF. The chain uses TRBV30 and TRBJ2-7; 8 positions agree with TRBD1. This CDR3 region has 13 residues. The V gene's germline CDR1 is GTSNPN and CDR2 SVGIG (reference sequence). V lost 4 bases and J lost 7; bases outside the gene matches: 9. The full variable domain, in which reference TRBV30 and TRBJ2-7 provide the parts outside the CDR3, is SQTIHQWPATLVQPVGSPLSLECTVEGTSNPNLYWYRQAAGRGLQLLFYSVGIGQISSEVPQNLSASRPQDRQFILSSKKLLLSDSGFYLCAWNRQGRWEQYFGPGTRLTVT.